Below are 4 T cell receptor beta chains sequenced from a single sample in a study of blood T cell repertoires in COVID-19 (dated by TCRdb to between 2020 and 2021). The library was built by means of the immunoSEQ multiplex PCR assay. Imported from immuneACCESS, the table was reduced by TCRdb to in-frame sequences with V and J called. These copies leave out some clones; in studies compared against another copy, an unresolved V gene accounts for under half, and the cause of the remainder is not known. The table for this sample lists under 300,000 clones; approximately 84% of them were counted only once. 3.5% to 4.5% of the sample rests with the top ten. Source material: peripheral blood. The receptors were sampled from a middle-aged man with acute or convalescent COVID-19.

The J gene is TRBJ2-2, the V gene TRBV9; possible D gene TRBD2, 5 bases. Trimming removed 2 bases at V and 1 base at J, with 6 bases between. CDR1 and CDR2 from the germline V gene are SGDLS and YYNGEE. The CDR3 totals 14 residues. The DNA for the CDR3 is TGTGCCAGCAGCGTCCGGGAGAACACCGGGGAGCTGTTTTTT. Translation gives CASSVRENTGELFF.

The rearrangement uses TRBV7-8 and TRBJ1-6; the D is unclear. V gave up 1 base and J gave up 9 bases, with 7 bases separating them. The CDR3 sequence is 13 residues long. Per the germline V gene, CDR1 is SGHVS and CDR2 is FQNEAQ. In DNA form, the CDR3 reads TGTGCCAGCAGCTTAGGCTCAGGTTCACCCCTCCACTTT. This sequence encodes CASSLGSGSPLHF.

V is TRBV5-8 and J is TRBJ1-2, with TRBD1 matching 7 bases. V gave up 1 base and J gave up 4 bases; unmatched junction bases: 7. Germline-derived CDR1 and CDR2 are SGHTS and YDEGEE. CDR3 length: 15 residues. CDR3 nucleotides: TGTGCCAGCAGCTTGCGGGGGACAGACGCCTATGGCTACACCTTC. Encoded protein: CASSLRGTDAYGYTF. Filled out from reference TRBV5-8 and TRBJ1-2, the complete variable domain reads EAGVTQSPTHLIKTRGQQATLRCSPISGHTSVYWYQQALGLGLQFLLWYDEGEERNRGNFPPRFSGRQFPNYSSELNVNALELEDSALYLCASSLRGTDAYGYTFGSGTRLTVV.

DNA for the CDR3: TGTGCCACCAGCAGCAAAGACCAGACACCCTATCAGCCCCAGCATTTT. Translation: CATSSKDQTPYQPQHF. The rearrangement uses TRBV15 and TRBJ1-5, with D uncertain. Germline CDR1 is LNHNV and CDR2 is YYDKDF (reference sequence). This CDR3 is 16 amino acids long. The germline V and J ends were trimmed by 3 bases and 5 bases, with 17 bases remaining between them.